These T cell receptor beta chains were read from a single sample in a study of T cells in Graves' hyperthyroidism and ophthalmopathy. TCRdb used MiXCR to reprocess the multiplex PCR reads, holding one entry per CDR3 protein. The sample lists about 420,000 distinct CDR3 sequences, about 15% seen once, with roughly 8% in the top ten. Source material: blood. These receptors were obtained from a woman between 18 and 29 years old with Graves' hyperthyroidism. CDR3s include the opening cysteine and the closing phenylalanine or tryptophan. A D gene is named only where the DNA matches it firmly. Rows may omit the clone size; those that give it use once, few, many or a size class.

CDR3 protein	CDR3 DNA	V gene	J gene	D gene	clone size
CSADRAEGRNEQFF	TGCAGTGCTGACCGGGCCGAGGGAAGGAATGAGCAGTTCTTC	TRBV20-1	TRBJ2-1	NA	NA
CASSLQHEELFF	TGCGCCAGCAGCTTACAACATGAAGAACTGTTTTTT	TRBV5-1	TRBJ1-4	NA	few
CASSLLNRNTIYF	TGTGCCAGCAGCTTACTGAATAGAAACACCATATATTTT	TRBV11-2	TRBJ1-3	NA	many
CSATWEAEQFF	TGCAGTGCTACCTGGGAGGCTGAGCAGTTCTTC	TRBV20-1	TRBJ2-1	NA	many
CASSLGALGDTQYF	TGTGCCAGCAGCTTAGGAGCTCTAGGAGATACGCAGTATTTT	TRBV7-9	TRBJ2-3	NA	few
CASSWPGPHSGTGELFF	TGCGCCAGCAGCTGGCCGGGACCTCATTCGGGCACCGGGGAGCTGTTTTTT	TRBV5-1	TRBJ2-2	NA	few
CASSYSSGPEQYF	TGTGCCAGCAGTTACTCATCAGGGCCCGAGCAGTACTTC	TRBV6-5	TRBJ2-7	NA	many
CASSEVAGGQSTQYF	TGTGCCAGCAGTGAAGTTGCGGGGGGGCAGAGTACGCAGTATTTT	TRBV6-1	TRBJ2-3	TRBD2	NA
CASSESAGGLETQYF	TGTGCCAGCAGTGAATCAGCGGGGGGGCTTGAGACCCAGTACTTC	TRBV2	TRBJ2-5	TRBD2	NA
CASSQSGFAFF	TGTGCCAGCAGCCAATCCGGGTTCGCTTTCTTT	TRBV3-1	TRBJ1-1	NA	many
CATRTDSTDTQYF	TGCGCCACCCGGACAGACAGCACAGATACGCAGTATTTT	TRBV5-1	TRBJ2-3	NA	many
CASSRSDRETYNEQFF	TGCGCCAGCAGCCGCTCGGACAGGGAAACCTACAATGAGCAGTTCTTC	TRBV4-1	TRBJ2-1	TRBD1	NA
CASSSYLQGSGYTF	TGTGCCAGCAGCTCCTATCTACAGGGAAGTGGCTACACCTTC	TRBV9	TRBJ1-2	NA	many
CSARDNLAGKDTQYF	TGCAGTGCTAGAGATAACCTAGCGGGAAAAGATACGCAGTATTTT	TRBV20-1	TRBJ2-3	TRBD2	NA
CASSIQSSGRGEQFF	TGTGCCAGTAGTATACAGTCTAGCGGGAGAGGTGAGCAGTTCTTC	TRBV19	TRBJ2-1	TRBD2	many
CSAGKVPGRLDETQYF	TGCAGTGCCGGGAAAGTCCCAGGGCGATTAGATGAGACCCAGTACTTC	TRBV20-1	TRBJ2-5	NA	many
CASSYSGPGQKTYEQYF	TGTGCCAGCAGTTACTCTGGCCCCGGACAAAAAACCTACGAGCAGTACTTC	TRBV6-5	TRBJ2-7	NA	many
CASSYSIRAGGGNEQFF	TGTGCCAGCAGTTACTCGATAAGGGCAGGGGGCGGCAATGAGCAGTTCTTC	TRBV6-5	TRBJ2-1	TRBD1	NA
CASSPPGLAGGEQFF	TGTGCCAGCTCACCACCGGGACTAGCGGGAGGTGAGCAGTTCTTC	TRBV18	TRBJ2-1	TRBD2	many
CASSLLSQSGELFF	TGTGCCAGCAGTTTACTCTCTCAGAGCGGGGAGCTGTTTTTT	TRBV6-5	TRBJ2-2	NA	many
CASSLSGLAGVYEQYF	TGTGCCAGCAGCCTGTCGGGACTAGCGGGGGTTTACGAGCAGTACTTC	TRBV11-2	TRBJ2-7	TRBD2	NA
CASVEREAPPGAGELFF	TGTGCCAGCGTTGAGCGGGAGGCCCCCCCGGGGGCCGGGGAGCTGTTTTTT	TRBV27	TRBJ2-2	TRBD2	many
CASSPPSTRGPSEQYF	TGTGCCAGCTCACCGCCTTCGACAAGGGGGCCTTCCGAGCAGTACTTC	TRBV18	TRBJ2-7	TRBD1	many
CASSIRPFTGDSQQFF	TGTGCCAGTAGTATCCGACCTTTTACAGGGGATTCGCAGCAGTTCTTC	TRBV19	TRBJ2-1	TRBD1	NA
CSGRINEKLFF	TGCAGCGGACGGATTAATGAAAAACTGTTTTTT	TRBV20-1	TRBJ1-4	NA	many
CSAKGLAQETQYF	TGCAGTGCTAAGGGACTAGCCCAAGAGACCCAGTACTTC	TRBV20-1	TRBJ2-5	TRBD2	many
CSATPRVGATDTQYF	TGCAGTGCTACTCCCCGGGTGGGGGCCACAGATACGCAGTATTTT	TRBV20-1	TRBJ2-3	NA	many
CASSLDFTAANEKLFF	TGTGCCAGCAGCTTAGATTTTACAGCGGCTAATGAAAAACTGTTTTTT	TRBV3-1	TRBJ1-4	NA	NA
CASSSPDRRGGYTF	TGTGCCAGCAGCTCCCCGGACAGGAGGGGTGGCTACACCTTC	TRBV13	TRBJ1-2	TRBD1	many
CASSSRGRTGNTIYF	TGTGCCAGCAGTTCCCGGGGGCGGACTGGAAACACCATATATTTT	TRBV27	TRBJ1-3	NA	many
CASSIGLSRGAYEQYF	TGTGCCAGCAGCATCGGCCTCTCGCGGGGGGCCTACGAGCAGTACTTC	TRBV7-8	TRBJ2-7	TRBD2	many